This T cell receptor beta chain emerged from a study of cytomegalovirus exposure and HLA in healthy donors. The study, taken as a whole, reports: Sequencing likely produced, as an artifact, a cluster of highly shared sequence variants. By HLA locus, TCR association rates varied in a later analysis, with DRB1 showing the most and HLA-C the fewest. Later analysis suggested links between common viral pathogens and several top significant clusters. Across all donors, roughly uniform sequencing depth was an assumption of the presence/absence analyses.

The germline V gene has CDR1 LNHDA and CDR2 SQIVND (reference sequence). CDR3 length equals 14 residues. V gave up 4 bases and J gave up 9 bases, with 18 bases separating them. 13 Jbeta primers and 60 Vbeta primers were used for the PCR. Assay used: immunoSEQ multiplex PCR; TCRdb lists only in-frame clones, some missing. The profile covers some 120,000 clones, with roughly 71% appearing a single time and roughly 4% taken by the ten largest. Worth noting for this clone: The antigen remains undetermined.

Sequences were obtained from PBMCs. The clonotype originates from a woman aged 45 to 65 in good health and CMV-seropositive. The chain links TRBV19 to TRBJ1-2; D ambiguous. CDR3 region: CASSTTNNLRRYTF. The CDR3 nucleotides are TGTGCCAGTAGTACGACAAATAACCTACGGCGCTACACCTTC. Full variable domain (outside the CDR3, taken from reference TRBV19 and TRBJ1-2): DGGITQSPKYLFRKEGQNVTLSCEQNLNHDAMYWYRQDPGQGLRLIYYSQIVNDFQKGDIAEGYSVSREKKESFPLTVTSAQKNPTAFYLCASSTTNNLRRYTFGSGTRLTVV.